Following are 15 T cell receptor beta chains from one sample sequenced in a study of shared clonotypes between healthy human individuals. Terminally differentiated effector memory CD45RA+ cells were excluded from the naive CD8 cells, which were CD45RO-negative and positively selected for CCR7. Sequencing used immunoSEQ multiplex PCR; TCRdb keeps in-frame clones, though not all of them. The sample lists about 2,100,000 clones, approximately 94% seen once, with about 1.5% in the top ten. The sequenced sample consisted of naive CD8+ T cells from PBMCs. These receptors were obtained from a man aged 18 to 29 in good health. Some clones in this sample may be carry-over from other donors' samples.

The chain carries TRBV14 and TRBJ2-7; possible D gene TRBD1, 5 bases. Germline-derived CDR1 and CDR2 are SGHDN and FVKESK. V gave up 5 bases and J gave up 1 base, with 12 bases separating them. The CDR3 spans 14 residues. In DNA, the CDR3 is TGTGCCAGCAGCTTCTTAGGGGATTCCTACGAGCAGTACTTC. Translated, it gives CASSFLGDSYEQYF.

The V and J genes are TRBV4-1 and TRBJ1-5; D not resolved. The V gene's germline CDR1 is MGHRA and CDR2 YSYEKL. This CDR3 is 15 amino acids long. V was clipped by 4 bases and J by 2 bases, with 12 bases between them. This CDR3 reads CASSPRNEGNQPQHF. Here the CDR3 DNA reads TGCGCCAGCAGCCCCCGGAATGAGGGCAATCAGCCCCAGCATTTT.

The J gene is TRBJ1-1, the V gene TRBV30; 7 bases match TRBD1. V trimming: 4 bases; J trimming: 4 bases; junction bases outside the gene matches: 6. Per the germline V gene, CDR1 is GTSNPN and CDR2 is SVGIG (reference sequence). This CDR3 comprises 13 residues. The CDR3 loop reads CAWTSGGGTEAFF. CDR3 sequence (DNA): TGTGCCTGGACCTCAGGGGGTGGCACTGAAGCTTTCTTT.

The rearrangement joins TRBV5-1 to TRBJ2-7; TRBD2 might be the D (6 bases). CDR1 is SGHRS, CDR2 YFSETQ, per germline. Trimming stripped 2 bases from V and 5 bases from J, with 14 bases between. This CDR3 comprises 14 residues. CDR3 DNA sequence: TGCGCCAGCAGCTTATCCGGGACTCCGCACGAGCAGTACTTC. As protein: CASSLSGTPHEQYF.

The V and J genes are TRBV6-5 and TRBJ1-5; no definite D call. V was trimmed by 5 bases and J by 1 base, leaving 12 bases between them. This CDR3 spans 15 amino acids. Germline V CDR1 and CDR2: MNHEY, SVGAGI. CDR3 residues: CASSIVLGSNQPQHF. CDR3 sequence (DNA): TGTGCCAGCAGTATCGTTTTGGGGAGCAATCAGCCCCAGCATTTT.

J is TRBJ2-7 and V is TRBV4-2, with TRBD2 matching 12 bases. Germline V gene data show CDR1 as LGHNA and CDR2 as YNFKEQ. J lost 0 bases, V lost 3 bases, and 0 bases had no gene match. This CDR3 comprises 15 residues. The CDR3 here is CASSQTSGGSYEQYF. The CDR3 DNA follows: TGTGCCAGCAGCCAGACTAGCGGGGGCTCCTACGAGCAGTACTTC.

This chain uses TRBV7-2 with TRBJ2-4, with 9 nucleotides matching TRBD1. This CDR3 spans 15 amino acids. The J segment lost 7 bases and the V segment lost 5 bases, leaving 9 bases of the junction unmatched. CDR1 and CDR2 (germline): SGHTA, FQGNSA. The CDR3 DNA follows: TGTGCCAGCAGCCTACCCCTCGACAGGGGGAACATTCAGTACTTC. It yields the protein CASSLPLDRGNIQYF.

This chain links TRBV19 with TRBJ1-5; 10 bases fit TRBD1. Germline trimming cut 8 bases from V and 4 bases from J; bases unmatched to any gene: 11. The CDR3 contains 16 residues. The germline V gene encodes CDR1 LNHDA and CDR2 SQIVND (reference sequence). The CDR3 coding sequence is TGTGCCAGTGGAAACCGGGACAGGGGATTTAATCAGCCCCAGCATTTT. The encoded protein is CASGNRDRGFNQPQHF. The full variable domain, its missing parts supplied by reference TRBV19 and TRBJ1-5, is DGGITQSPKYLFRKEGQNVTLSCEQNLNHDAMYWYRQDPGQGLRLIYYSQIVNDFQKGDIAEGYSVSREKKESFPLTVTSAQKNPTAFYLCASGNRDRGFNQPQHFGDGTRLSIL.

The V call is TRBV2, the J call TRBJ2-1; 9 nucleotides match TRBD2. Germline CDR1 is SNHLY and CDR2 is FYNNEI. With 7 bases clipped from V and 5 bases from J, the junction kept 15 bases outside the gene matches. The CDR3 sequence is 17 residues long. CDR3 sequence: CASTIGAGGPFNNEQFF. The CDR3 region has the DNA TGTGCCAGCACCATAGGAGCGGGAGGCCCCTTCAACAATGAGCAGTTCTTC.

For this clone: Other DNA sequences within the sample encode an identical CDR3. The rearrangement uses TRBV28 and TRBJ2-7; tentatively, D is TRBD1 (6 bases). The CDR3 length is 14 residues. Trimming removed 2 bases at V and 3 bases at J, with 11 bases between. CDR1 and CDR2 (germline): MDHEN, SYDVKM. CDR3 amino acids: CASSLVGRGYEQYF. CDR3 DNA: TGTGCCAGCAGTTTAGTCGGCAGGGGCTACGAGCAGTACTTC.

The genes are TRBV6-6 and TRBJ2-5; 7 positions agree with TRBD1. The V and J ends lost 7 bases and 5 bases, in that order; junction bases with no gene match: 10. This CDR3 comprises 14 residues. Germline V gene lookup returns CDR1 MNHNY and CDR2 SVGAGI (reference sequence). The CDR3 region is CASTAGGIGETQYF. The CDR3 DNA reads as TGTGCCAGCACAGCAGGGGGAATCGGTGAGACCCAGTACTTC.

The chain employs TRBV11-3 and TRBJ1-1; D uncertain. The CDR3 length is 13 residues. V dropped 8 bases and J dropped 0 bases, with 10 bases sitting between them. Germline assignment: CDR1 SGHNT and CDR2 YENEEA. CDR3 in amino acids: CASASTMNTEAFF. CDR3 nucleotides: TGTGCCAGCGCCTCAACTATGAACACTGAAGCTTTCTTT.

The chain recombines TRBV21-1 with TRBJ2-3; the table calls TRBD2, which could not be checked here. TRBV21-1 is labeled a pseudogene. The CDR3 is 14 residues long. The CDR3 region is CASSNRIFTDTQYF. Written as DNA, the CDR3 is TGTGCCAGCAGTAATAGAATTTTCACAGATACGCAGTATTTT.

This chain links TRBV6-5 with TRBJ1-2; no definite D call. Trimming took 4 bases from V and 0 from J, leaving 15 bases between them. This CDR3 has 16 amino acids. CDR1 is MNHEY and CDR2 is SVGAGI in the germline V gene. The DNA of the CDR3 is TGTGCCAGCAGTTCCGACCTGGCTATTGCTAACTATGGCTACACCTTC. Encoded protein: CASSSDLAIANYGYTF.

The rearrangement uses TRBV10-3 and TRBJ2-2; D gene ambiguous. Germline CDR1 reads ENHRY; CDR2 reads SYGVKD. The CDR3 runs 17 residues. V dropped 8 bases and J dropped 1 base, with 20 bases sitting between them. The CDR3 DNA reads TGTGCCATCGCAGTAGTACCTCCCGCCAAGAACACCGGGGAGCTGTTTTTT. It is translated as CAIAVVPPAKNTGELFF.